This T cell receptor beta chain was identified in a study of T cell repertoires in cytomegalovirus infection. The overall study: Public signatures in TCR beta pointed to CMV infection and matching HLA type.

Study-level findings and limits: Of the TCR beta families, the public ones yielded a cumulative frequency that identified carriers of CMV plus the relevant HLA. Dominant in the ex vivo response were TCR beta clonotypes restricted by HLA-C and specific for CMV.

One entry per CDR3 protein results from TCRdb running MiXCR on the reads. The sample gives about 770,000 distinct CDR3 sequences, just under 30% of which show up once; under 15% is in the top ten. This clonotype came up a few times. What it recognizes is unknown. This CDR3 has 15 amino acids. The V gene end was trimmed by 5 bases and the J gene end by 8 bases; junction bases not matched to a gene: 13. Germline-derived CDR1 and CDR2 are SGHTA and FQGTGA. V usage is TRBV7-3 and J usage is TRBJ1-2, with TRBD1 matching over 8 bases. The starting material was cultured CD8+ T cells from PBMCs, obtained from culture after CMV antigen stimulation. The TCR sequence derives from a human donor in good health (CMV status not recorded). Some clones in this sample may be carry-over from other donors' samples. In nucleotides, the CDR3 is TGTGCCAGCAGCAGCGACAGGGGATCTCCTATGGGCTACACCTTC. Translation: CASSSDRGSPMGYTF.